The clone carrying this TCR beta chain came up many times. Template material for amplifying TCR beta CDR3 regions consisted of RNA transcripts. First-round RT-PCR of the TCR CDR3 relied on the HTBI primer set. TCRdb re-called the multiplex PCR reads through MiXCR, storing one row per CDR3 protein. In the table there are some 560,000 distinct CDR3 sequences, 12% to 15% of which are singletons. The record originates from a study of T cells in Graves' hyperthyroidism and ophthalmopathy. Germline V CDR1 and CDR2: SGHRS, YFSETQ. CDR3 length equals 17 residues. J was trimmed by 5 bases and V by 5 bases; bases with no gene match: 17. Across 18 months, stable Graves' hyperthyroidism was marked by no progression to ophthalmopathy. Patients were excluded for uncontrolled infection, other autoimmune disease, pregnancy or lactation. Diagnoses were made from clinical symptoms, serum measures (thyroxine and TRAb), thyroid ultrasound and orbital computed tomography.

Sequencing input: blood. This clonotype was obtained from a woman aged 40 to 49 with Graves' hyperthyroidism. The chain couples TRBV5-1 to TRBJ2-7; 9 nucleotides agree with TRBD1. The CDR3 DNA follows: TGCGCCAGCAGACGAAAGACAGGGGGTAAACCGAAAGACGAGCAGTACTTC. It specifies CASRRKTGGKPKDEQYF.